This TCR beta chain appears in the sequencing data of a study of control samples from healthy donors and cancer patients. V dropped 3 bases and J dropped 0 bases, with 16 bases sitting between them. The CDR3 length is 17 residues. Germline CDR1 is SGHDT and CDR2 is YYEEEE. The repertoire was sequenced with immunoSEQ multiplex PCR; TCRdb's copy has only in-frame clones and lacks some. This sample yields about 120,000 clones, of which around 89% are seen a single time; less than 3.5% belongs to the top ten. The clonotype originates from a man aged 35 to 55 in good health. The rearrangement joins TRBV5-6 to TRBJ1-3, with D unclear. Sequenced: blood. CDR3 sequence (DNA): TGTGCCAGCAGCTCCTTGACGTACTACAGCTCTGGAAACACCATATATTTT. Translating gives CASSSLTYYSSGNTIYF.